The rows below give T cell receptor beta chains drawn from one sample of a study of OX40 agonist ivuxolimab in advanced cancers. TCRdb's table, derived via immunoSEQ multiplex PCR, lists solely in-frame clones and lacks some. Here the sample spans 45,000 to 55,000 clones, roughly 85% being singletons. Sequencing used CD4+ or CD8+ T cells sorted from blood, obtained in a trial of the OX40 agonist ivuxolimab. Source of these receptors: an adult with an advanced solid tumor such as melanoma, head and neck, liver or kidney cancer. The conserved cysteine and the conserved F or W are not part of the CDR3 here. Where a row states a size, it is once, few, many or the class of an expanded clone; other rows omit it.

V gene: TRBV29-1; J gene: TRBJ1-2; clone size: -; CDR3 protein: SVEQGARGYGYT
V gene: TRBV28; J gene: TRBJ1-5; clone size: once; CDR3 protein: ASSLYPAGGGGNQPQH
V gene: TRBV19; J gene: TRBJ1-1; clone size: -; CDR3 protein: ASSNVAGGIRAF
V gene: TRBV7-2; J gene: TRBJ2-7; clone size: once; CDR3 protein: ASSSRRAYEQY
V gene: TRBV29-1; J gene: TRBJ2-1; clone size: -; CDR3 protein: SVVRASSYNEQF
V gene: TRBV27; J gene: TRBJ2-7; clone size: -; CDR3 protein: ASSARGTYEQY
V gene: TRBV7-9; J gene: TRBJ2-7; clone size: -; CDR3 protein: ASIGAYEQY
V gene: TRBV6-1; J gene: TRBJ1-1; clone size: -; CDR3 protein: ASSQTVANTEAF
V gene: TRBV28; J gene: TRBJ2-3; clone size: few; CDR3 protein: ASSLGQGDSDTQY
V gene: TRBV4-1; J gene: TRBJ2-7; clone size: -; CDR3 protein: ASSLADLTYEQY
V gene: TRBV2; J gene: TRBJ1-4; clone size: -; CDR3 protein: ARGTDSTNEKLF
V gene: TRBV10-1; J gene: TRBJ2-1; clone size: -; CDR3 protein: ASSEGAGGVYNEQF
V gene: TRBV30; J gene: TRBJ1-3; clone size: -; CDR3 protein: AGKTVRSGNTIY
V gene: TRBV5-4; J gene: TRBJ1-1; clone size: -; CDR3 protein: ASSWGQVTF